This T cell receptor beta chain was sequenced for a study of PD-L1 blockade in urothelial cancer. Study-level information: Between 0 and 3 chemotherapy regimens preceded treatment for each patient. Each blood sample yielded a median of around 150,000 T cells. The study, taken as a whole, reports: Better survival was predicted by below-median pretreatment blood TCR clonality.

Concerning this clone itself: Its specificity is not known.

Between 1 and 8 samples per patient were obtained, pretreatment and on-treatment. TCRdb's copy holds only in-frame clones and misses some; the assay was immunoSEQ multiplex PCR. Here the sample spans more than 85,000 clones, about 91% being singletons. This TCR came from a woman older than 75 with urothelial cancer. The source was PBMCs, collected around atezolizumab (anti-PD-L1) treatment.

CDR3 protein: CASSLDRVNEQYF. The CDR3 DNA sequence: TGTGCCAGCTCACTGGACAGGGTTAACGAGCAGTACTTC. The chain combines TRBV18 with TRBJ2-7; 8 nucleotides line up with TRBD1. This CDR3 is built from 13 residues. The germline gives CDR1 KGHSH, CDR2 LQKENI. Losses at the gene ends were 4 bases for V and 5 bases for J; bases not matched to a gene: 4. Variable domain in full (rest from reference TRBV18 and TRBJ2-7): NAGVMQNPRHLVRRRGQEARLRCSPMKGHSHVYWYRQLPEEGLKFMVYLQKENIIDESGMPKERFSAEFPKEGPSILRIQQVVRGDSAAYFCASSLDRVNEQYFGPGTRLTVT.